The entry below gives a single T cell receptor (beta chain) sequence along with its context. What it binds is not known. This specimen belongs to a study of Ad26.COV2.S vaccination and SARS-CoV-2 variants. Background on the study: A participant enrolled in the COV1001 Ad26.COV2.S trial arm provided the sample. Regarding the study as a whole: Participants given vaccine showed non-spike TCR breadth similar to that of placebo recipients.

Repertoires were generated with immunoSEQ multiplex PCR, while TCRdb's copy carries only in-frame clones and drops some. The sample includes roughly 350,000 clones, 88% of them seen just once. The CDR3 runs to 14 residues. Germline V gene data show CDR1 as SGHDN and CDR2 as FVKESK. Trimming took 1 base from V and 12 from J; bases not matched to a gene: 11. Treatment meaning: 15 to 20 received Ad26.COV2.S at low or high dose, single or two shots; about five received placebo; per-sample allocation not given. Sampling took place 63 days after the first vaccine or placebo injection. The material sequenced was peripheral blood, taken in a trial of Ad26.COV2.S vaccine versus placebo. J is TRBJ2-7 and V is TRBV14; 8 bases agree with TRBD1. The TCR comes from a person between 18 and 65 years old who received the Ad26.COV2.S COVID-19 vaccine or a placebo. The CDR3 nucleotides are TGTGCCAGCAGCCAAGCTGTAACAGGGGGAGATTCGTACTTC. It yields the protein CASSQAVTGGDSYF. The full variable domain, with the rest looked up from reference TRBV14 and TRBJ2-7, is EAGVTQFPSHSVIEKGQTVTLRCDPISGHDNLYWYRRVMGKEIKFLLHFVKESKQDESGMPNNRFLAERTGGTYSTLKVQPAELEDSGVYFCASSQAVTGGDSYFGPGTRLTVT.